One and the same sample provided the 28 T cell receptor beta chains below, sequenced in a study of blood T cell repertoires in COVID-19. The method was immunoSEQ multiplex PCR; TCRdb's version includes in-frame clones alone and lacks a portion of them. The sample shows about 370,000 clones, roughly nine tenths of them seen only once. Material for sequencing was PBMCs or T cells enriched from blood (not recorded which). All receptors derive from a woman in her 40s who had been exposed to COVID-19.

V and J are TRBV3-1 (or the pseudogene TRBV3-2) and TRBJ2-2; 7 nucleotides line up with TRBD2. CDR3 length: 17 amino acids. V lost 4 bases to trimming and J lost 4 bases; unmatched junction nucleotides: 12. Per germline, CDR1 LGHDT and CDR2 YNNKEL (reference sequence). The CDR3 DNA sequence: TGTGCCAGCAGCCGTTATGTGACTAGCCCGCTCACCGGGGAGCTGTTTTTT. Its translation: CASSRYVTSPLTGELFF.

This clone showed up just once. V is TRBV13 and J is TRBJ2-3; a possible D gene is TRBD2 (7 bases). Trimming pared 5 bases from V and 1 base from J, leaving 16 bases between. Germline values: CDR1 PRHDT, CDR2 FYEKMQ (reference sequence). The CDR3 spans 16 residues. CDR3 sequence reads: CASSLKGGGRTDTQYF. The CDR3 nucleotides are TGTGCCAGCAGCCTCAAAGGGGGGGGGCGCACAGATACGCAGTATTTT.

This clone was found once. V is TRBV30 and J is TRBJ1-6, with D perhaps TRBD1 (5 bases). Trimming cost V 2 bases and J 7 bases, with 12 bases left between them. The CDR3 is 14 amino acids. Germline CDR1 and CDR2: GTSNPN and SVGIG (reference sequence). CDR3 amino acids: CAWSTRRGNSPLHF. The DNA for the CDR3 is TGTGCCTGGAGTACGAGGAGGGGAAATTCACCCCTCCACTTT.

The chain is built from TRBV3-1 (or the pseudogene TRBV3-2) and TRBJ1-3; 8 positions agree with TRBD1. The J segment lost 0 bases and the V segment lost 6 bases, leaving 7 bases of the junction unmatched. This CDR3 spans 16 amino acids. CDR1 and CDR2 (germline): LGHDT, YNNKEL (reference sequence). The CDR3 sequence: CASRAGQANSGNTIYF. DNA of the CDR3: TGTGCCAGCAGAGCGGGACAGGCTAACTCTGGAAACACCATATATTTT.

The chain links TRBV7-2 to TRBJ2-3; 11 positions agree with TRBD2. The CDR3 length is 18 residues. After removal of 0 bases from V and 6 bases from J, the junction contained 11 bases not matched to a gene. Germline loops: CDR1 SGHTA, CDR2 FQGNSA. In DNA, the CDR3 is TGTGCCAGCAGCTTAGCAGTGGGTACTAGCGGGAGAATGGATACGCAGTATTTT. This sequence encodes CASSLAVGTSGRMDTQYF.

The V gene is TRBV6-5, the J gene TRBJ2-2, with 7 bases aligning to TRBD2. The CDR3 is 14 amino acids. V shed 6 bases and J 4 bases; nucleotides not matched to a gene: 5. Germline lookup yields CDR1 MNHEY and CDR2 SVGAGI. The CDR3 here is CASRFGGFTGELFF. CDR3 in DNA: TGTGCCAGCAGATTCGGGGGGTTCACCGGGGAGCTGTTTTTT.

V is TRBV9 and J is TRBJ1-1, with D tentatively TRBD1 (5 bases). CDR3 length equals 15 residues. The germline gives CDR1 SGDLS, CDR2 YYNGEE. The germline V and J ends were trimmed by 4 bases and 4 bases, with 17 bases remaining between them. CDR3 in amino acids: CASSPRGGGTTEAFF. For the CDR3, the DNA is TGTGCCAGCAGCCCGAGAGGTGGGGGGACCACTGAAGCTTTCTTT.

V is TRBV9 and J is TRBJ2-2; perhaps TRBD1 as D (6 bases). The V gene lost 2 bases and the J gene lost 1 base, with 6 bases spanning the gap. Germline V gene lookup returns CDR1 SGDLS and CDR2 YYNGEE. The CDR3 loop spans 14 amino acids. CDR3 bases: TGTGCCAGCAGCGTCAGGGGGAACACCGGGGAGCTGTTTTTT. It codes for CASSVRGNTGELFF.

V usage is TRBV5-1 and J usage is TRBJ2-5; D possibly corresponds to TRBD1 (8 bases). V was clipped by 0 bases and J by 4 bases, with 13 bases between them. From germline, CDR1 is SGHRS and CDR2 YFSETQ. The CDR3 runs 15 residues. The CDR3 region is CASSLGTGRAETQYF. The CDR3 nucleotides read TGCGCCAGCAGCTTGGGGACAGGGAGGGCAGAGACCCAGTACTTC. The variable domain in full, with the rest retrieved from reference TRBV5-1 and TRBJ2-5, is KAGVTQTPRYLIKTRGQQVTLSCSPISGHRSVSWYQQTPGQGLQFLFEYFSETQRNKGNFPGRFSGRQFSNSRSEMNVSTLELGDSALYLCASSLGTGRAETQYFGPGTRLLVL.

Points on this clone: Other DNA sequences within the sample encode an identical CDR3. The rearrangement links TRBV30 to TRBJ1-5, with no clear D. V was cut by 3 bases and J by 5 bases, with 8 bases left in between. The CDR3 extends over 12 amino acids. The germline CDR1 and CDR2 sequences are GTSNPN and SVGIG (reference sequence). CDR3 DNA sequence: TGTGCCTGGAGCTCAGAGGATCAGCCCCAGCATTTT. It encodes CAWSSEDQPQHF.

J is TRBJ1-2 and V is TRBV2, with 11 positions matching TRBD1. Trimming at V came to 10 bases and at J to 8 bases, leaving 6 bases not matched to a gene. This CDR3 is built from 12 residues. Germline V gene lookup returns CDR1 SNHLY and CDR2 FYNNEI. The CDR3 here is CATKDRGRGYTF. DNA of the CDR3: TGTGCCACCAAGGACAGGGGGCGGGGCTACACCTTC.

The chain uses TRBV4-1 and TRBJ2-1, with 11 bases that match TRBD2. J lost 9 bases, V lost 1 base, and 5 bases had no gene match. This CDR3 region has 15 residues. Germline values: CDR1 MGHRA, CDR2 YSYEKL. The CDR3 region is CASSQVFLAGGEQFF. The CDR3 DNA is TGCGCCAGCAGCCAAGTCTTTCTAGCGGGAGGTGAGCAGTTCTTC.

DNA of the CDR3: TGCGCCAGCAGCTCCCCTAAGACAGATACGCAGTATTTT. Translating it yields CASSSPKTDTQYF. V usage is TRBV4-1 and J usage is TRBJ2-3; D remains ambiguous. CDR3 length: 13 amino acids. The V gene lost 5 bases and the J gene lost 3 bases, with 9 bases spanning the gap. The germline V gene has CDR1 MGHRA and CDR2 YSYEKL.

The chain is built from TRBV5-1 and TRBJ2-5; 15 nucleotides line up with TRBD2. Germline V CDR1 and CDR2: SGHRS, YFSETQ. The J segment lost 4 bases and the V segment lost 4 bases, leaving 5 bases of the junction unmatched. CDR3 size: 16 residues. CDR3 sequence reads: CASSRTSGGAGETQYF. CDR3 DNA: TGCGCCAGCAGCCGGACTAGCGGGGGGGCTGGAGAGACCCAGTACTTC.

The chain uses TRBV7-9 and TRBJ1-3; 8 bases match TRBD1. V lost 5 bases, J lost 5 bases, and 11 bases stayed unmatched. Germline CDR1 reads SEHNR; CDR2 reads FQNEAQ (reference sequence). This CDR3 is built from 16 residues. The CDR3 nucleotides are TGTGCCAGCAGCCCGCCGACAGGGGAAGATAGAAACACCATATATTTT. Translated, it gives CASSPPTGEDRNTIYF.

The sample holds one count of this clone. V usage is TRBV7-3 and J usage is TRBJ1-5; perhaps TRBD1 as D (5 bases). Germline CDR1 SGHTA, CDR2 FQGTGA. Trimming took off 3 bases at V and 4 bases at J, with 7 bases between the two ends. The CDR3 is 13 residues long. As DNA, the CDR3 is TGTGCCAGCAGCTTGCAGGGAAATCAGCCCCAGCATTTT. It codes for CASSLQGNQPQHF.

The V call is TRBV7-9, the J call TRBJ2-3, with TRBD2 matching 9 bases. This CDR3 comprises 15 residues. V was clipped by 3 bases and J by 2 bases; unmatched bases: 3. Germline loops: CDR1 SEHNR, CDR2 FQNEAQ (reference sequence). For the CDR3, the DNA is TGTGCCAGCAGCTTGACTAGCGGAGACACAGATACGCAGTATTTT. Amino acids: CASSLTSGDTDTQYF. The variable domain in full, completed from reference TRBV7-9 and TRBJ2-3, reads DTGVSQNPRHKITKRGQNVTFRCDPISEHNRLYWYRQTLGQGPEFLTYFQNEAQLEKSRLLSDRFSAERPKGSFSTLEIQRTEQGDSAMYLCASSLTSGDTDTQYFGPGTRLTVL.

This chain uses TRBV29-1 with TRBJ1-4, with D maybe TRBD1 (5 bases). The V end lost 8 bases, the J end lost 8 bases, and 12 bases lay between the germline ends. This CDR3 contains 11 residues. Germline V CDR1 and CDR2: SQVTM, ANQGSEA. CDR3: CSTRVAEKLFF. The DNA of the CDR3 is TGCAGCACCAGGGTTGCGGAAAAACTGTTTTTT.

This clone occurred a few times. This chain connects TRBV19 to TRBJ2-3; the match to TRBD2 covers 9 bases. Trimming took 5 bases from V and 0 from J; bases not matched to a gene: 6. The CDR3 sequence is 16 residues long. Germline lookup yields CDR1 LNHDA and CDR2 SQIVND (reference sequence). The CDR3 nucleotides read TGTGCCAGTAGTCTAATAGCGGGGGTGAGCACAGATACGCAGTATTTT. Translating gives CASSLIAGVSTDTQYF.

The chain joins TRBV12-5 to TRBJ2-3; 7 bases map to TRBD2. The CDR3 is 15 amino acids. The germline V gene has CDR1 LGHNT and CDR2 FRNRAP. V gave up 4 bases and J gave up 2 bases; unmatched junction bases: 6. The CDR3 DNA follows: TGTGCTAGTGGTTACCCCAGCGGGAACACAGATACGCAGTATTTT. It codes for CASGYPSGNTDTQYF.

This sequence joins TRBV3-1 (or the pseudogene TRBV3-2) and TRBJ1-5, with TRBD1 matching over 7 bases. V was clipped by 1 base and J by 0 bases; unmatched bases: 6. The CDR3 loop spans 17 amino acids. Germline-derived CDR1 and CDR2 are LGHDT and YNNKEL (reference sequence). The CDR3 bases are TGTGCCAGCAGCCAAGGGCAGGGGGGCCTTAGCAATCAGCCCCAGCATTTT. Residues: CASSQGQGGLSNQPQHF.

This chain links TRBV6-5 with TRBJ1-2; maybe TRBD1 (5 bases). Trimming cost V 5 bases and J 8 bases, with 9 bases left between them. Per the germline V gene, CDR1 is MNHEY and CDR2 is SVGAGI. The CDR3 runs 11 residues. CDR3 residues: CASSPGFGYTF. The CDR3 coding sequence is TGTGCCAGCAGTCCAGGGTTCGGCTACACCTTC.

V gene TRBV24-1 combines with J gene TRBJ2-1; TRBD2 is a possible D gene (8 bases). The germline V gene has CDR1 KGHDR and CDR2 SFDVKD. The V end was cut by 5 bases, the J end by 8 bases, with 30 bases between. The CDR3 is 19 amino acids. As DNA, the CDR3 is TGTGCCACCAGTGCCTTCTCTCTAGGGGGCGGGAGGTCAGGCGATGAGCAGTTCTTC. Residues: CATSAFSLGGGRSGDEQFF.

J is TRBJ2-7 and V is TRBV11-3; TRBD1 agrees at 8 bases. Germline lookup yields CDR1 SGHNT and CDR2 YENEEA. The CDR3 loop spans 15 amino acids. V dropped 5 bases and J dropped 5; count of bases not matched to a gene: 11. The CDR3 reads CASSRRQGTSNEQYF. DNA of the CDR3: TGTGCCAGCAGCCGTAGACAGGGGACTTCTAACGAGCAGTACTTC. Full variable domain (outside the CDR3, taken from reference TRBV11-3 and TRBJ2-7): EAGVVQSPRYKIIEKKQPVAFWCNPISGHNTLYWYLQNLGQGPELLIRYENEEAVDDSQLPKDRFSAERLKGVDSTLKIQPAELGDSAVYLCASSRRQGTSNEQYFGPGTRLTVT.

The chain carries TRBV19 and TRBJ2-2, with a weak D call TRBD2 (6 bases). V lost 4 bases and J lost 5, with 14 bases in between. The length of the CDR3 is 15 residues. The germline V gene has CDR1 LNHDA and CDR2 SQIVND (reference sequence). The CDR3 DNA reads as TGTGCCAGTAGTACGGGAGCGTTGTATACCGGGGAGCTGTTTTTT. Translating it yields CASSTGALYTGELFF. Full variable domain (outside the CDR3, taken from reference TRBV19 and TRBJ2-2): DGGITQSPKYLFRKEGQNVTLSCEQNLNHDAMYWYRQDPGQGLRLIYYSQIVNDFQKGDIAEGYSVSREKKESFPLTVTSAQKNPTAFYLCASSTGALYTGELFFGEGSRLTVL.

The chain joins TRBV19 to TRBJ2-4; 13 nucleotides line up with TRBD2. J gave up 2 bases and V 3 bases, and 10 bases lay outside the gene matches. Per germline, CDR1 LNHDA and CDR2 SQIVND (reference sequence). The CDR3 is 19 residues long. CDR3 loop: CASSMELAGGPSTKNIQYF. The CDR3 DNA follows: TGTGCCAGTAGTATGGAACTAGCGGGAGGGCCCTCAACCAAAAACATTCAGTACTTC.

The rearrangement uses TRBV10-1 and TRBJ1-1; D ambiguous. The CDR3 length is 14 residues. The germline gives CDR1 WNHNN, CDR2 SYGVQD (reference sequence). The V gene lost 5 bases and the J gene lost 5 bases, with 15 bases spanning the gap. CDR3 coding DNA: TGCGCCAGCAGTAAGGAGCCCCGCGGGACTGAAGCTTTCTTT. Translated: CASSKEPRGTEAFF.

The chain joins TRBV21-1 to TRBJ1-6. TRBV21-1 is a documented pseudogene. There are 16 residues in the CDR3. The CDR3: CASSKFPGVDNSPLHF. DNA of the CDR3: TGTGCCAGCAGCAAATTCCCCGGGGTTGATAATTCACCCCTCCACTTT.